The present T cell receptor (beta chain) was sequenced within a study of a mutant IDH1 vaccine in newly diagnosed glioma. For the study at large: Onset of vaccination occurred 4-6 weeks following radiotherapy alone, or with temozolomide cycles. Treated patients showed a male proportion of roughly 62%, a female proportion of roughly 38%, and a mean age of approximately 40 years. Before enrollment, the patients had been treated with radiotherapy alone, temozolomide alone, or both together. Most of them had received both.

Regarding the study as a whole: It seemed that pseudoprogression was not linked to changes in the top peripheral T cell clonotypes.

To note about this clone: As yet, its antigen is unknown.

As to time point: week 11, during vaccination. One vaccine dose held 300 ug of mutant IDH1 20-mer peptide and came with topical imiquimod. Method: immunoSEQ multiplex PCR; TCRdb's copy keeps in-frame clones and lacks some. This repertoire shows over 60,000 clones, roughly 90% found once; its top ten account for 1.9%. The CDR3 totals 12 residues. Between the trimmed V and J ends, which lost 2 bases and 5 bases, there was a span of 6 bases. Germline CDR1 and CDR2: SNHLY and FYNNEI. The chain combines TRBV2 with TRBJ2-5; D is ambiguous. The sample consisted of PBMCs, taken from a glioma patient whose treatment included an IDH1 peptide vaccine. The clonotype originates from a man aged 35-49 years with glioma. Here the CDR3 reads CASSERSETQYF. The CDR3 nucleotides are TGTGCCAGCAGTGAACGGTCGGAGACCCAGTACTTC. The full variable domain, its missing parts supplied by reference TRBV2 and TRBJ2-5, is EPEVTQTPSHQVTQMGQEVILRCVPISNHLYFYWYRQILGQKVEFLVSFYNNEISEKSEIFDDQFSVERPDGSNFTLKIRSTKLEDSAMYFCASSERSETQYFGPGTRLLVL.